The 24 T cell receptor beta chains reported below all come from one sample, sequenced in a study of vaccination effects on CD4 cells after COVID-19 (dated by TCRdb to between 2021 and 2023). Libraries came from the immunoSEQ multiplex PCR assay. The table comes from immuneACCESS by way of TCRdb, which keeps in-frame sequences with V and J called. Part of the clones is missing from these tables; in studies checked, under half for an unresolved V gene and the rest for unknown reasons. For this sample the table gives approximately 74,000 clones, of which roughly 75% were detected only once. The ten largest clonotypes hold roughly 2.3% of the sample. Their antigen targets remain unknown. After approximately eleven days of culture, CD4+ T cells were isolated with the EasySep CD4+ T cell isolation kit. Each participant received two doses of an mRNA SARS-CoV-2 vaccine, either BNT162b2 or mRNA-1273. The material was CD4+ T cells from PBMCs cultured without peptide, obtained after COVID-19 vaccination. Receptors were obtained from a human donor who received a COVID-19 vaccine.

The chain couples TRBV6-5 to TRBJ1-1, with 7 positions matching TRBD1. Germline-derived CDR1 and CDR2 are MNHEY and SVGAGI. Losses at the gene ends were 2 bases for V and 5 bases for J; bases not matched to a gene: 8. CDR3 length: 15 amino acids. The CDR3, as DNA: TGTGCCAGCAGTTACGCTCGACAGGGTTCGACTGAAGCTTTCTTT. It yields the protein CASSYARQGSTEAFF.

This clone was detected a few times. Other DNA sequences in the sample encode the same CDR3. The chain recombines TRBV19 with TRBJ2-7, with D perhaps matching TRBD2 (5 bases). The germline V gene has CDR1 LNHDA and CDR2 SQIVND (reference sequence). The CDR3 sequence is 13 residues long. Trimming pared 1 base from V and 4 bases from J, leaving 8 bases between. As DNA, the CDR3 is TGTGCCAGTAGTATAGGACGGGGTTACGAGCAGTACGTC. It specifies CASSIGRGYEQYV.

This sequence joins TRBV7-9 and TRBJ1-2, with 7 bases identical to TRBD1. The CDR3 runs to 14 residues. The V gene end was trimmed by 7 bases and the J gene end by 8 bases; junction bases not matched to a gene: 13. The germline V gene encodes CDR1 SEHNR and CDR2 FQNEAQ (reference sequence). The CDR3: CASTMSRQGDGYTF. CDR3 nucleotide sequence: TGTGCCAGCACCATGTCCAGACAGGGAGACGGCTACACCTTC.

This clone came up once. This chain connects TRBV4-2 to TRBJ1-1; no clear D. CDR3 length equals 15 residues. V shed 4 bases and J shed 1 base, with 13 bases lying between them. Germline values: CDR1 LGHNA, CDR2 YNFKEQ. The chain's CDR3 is CASSRPGWQNTEAFF. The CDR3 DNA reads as TGTGCCAGCAGCCGCCCCGGGTGGCAGAACACTGAAGCTTTCTTT.

The CDR3 reads CASKVPGQGNYGYTF. CDR3 nucleotide sequence: TGTGCCAGCAAAGTCCCGGGACAGGGGAACTATGGCTACACCTTC. The rearrangement links TRBV27 to TRBJ1-2; 10 bases are a match to TRBD1. V shed 7 bases, J shed 2 bases, and the junction held 7 bases outside the gene matches. The CDR3 is 15 amino acids. Germline CDR1 MNHEY, CDR2 SMNVEV (reference sequence).

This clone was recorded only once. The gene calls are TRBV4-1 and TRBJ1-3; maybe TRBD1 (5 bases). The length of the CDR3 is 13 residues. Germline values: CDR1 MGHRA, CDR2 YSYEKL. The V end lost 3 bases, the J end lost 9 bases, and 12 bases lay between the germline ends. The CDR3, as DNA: TGCGCCAGCAGCCAGCTTGGGGGGGGCACCATATATTTT. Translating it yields CASSQLGGGTIYF.

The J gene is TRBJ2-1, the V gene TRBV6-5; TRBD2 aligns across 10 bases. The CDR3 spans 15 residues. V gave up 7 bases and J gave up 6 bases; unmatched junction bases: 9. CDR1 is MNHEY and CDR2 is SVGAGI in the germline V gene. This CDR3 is CASKPLAGVSNEQFF. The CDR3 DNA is TGTGCCAGCAAGCCCCTAGCGGGGGTCTCCAATGAGCAGTTCTTC.

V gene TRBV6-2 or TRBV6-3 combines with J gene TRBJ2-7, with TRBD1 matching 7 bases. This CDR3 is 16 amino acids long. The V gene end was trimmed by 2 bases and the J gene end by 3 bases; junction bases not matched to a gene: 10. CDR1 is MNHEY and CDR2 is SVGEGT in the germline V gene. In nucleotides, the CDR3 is TGTGCCAGCAGTTACCTTGCGACAGGGATTATCTACGAGCAGTACGTC. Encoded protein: CASSYLATGIIYEQYV.

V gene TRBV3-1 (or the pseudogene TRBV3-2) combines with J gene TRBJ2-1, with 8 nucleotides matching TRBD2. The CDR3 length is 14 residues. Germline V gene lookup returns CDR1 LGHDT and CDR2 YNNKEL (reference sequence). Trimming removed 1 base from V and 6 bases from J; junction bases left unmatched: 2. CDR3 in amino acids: CASSQAAGGNEQFF. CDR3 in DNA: TGTGCCAGCAGCCAAGCGGCGGGGGGCAATGAGCAGTTCTTC.

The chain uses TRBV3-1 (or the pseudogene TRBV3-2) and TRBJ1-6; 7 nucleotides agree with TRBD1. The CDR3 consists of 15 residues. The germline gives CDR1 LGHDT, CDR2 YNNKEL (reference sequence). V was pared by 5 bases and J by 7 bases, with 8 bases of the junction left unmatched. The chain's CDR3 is CASSWRQGSNSPLHF. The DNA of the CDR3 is TGTGCCAGCAGCTGGCGACAGGGAAGCAATTCACCCCTCCACTTT.

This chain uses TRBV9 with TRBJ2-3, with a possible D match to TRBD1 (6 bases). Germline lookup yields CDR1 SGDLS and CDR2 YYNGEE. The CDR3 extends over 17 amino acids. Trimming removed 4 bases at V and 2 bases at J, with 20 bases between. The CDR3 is CASSPGQTTTSTDTQYF. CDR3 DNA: TGTGCCAGCAGCCCCGGACAGACGACGACTTCCACAGATACGCAGTATTTT.

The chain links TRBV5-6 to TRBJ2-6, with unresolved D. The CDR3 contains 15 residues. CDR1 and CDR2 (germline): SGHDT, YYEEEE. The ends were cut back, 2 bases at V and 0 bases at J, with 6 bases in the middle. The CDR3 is CASSFISSGANVLTF. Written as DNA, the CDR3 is TGTGCCAGCAGCTTTATATCCTCTGGGGCCAACGTCCTGACTTTC.

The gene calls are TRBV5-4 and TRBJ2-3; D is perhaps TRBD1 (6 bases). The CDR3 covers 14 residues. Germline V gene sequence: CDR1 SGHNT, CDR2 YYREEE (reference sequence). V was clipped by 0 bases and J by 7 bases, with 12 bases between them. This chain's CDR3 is CASSLAGQLNTQYF. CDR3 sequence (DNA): TGTGCCAGCAGCTTGGCCGGACAGCTAAATACGCAGTATTTT.

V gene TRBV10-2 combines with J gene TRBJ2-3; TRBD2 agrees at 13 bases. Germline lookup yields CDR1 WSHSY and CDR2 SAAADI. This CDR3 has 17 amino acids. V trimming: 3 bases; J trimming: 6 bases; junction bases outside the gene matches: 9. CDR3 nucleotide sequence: TGCGCCAGCAGTGATGGGGTACTAGCGGGGGGGGTTGATACGCAGTATTTT. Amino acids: CASSDGVLAGGVDTQYF.

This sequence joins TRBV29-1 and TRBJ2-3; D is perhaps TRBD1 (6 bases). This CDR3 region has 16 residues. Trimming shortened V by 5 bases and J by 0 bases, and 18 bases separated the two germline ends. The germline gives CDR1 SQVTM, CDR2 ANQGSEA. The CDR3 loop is CSVRSRRDISTDTQYF. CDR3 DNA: TGCAGCGTTCGTAGTCGCCGGGACATAAGCACAGATACGCAGTATTTT.

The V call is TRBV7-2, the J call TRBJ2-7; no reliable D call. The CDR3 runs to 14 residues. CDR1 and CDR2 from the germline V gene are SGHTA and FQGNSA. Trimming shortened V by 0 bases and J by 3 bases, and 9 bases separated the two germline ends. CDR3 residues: CASSLAPGLYEQYV. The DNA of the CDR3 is TGTGCCAGCAGCTTAGCTCCGGGCCTCTACGAGCAGTACGTC.

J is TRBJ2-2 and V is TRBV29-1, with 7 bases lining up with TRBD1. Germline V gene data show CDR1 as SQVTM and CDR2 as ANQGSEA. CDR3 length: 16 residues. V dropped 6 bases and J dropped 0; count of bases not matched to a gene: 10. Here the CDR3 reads CSVSGGGNPNTGELFF. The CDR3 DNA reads TGCAGCGTCTCAGGGGGTGGAAACCCGAACACCGGGGAGCTGTTTTTT.

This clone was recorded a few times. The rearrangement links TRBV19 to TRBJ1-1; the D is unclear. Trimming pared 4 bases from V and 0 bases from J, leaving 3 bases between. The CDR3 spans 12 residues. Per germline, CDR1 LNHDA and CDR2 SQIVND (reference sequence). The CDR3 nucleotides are TGTGCCAGTAGTAAAGTGAACACTGAAGCTTTCTTT. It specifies CASSKVNTEAFF.

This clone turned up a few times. CDR3 protein: CASSVATLETGELFF. CDR3 DNA sequence: TGTGCCAGCAGCGTAGCTACATTGGAAACCGGGGAGCTGTTTTTT. This rearrangement joins TRBV9 to TRBJ2-2, with D uncertain. V gave up 0 bases and J gave up 5 bases, with 11 bases separating them. This CDR3 is 15 amino acids long. The germline V gene encodes CDR1 SGDLS and CDR2 YYNGEE.

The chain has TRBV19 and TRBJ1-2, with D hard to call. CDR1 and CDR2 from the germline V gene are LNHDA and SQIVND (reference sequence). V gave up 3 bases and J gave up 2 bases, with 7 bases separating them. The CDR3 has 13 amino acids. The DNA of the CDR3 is TGTGCCAGTAGTATTCAGAGAAACTATGGCTACACCTTC. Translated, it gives CASSIQRNYGYTF.

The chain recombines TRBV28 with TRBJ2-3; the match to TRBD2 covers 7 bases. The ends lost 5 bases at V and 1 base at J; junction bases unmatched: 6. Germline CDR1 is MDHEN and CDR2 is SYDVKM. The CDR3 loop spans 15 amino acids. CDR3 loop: CASSRGGTRTDTQYF. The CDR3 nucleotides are TGTGCCAGCAGTCGCGGGGGAACGCGCACAGATACGCAGTATTTT. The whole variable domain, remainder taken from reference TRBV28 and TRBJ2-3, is DVKVTQSSRYLVKRTGEKVFLECVQDMDHENMFWYRQDPGLGLRLIYFSYDVKMKEKGDIPEGYSVSREKKERFSLILESASTNQTSMYLCASSRGGTRTDTQYFGPGTRLTVL.

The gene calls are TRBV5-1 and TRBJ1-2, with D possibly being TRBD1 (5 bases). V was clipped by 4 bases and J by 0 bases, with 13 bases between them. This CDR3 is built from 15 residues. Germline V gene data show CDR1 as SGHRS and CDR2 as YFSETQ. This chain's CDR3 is CASSRGTEANYGYTF. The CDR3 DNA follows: TGCGCCAGCAGCCGCGGGACCGAAGCTAACTATGGCTACACCTTC.

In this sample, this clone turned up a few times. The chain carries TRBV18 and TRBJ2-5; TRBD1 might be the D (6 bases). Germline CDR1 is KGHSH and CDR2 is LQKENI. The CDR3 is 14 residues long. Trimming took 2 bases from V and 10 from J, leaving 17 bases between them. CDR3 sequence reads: CASSPRTAYGDQYF. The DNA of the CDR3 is TGTGCCAGCTCACCAAGGACAGCTTACGGCGACCAGTACTTC.

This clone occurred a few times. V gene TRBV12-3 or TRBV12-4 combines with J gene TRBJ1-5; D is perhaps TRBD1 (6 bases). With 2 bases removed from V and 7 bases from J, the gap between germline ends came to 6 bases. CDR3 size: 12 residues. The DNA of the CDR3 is TGTGCCAGCAGTTTAAGGGGGCAGCCCCAGCATTTT. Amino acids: CASSLRGQPQHF.